This TCR beta chain was found in a study of graft-versus-host responses after intestinal transplantation. General observations from the study: Allografts from individuals with graft-donor T cell macrochimerism displayed high graft-versus-host to host-versus-graft clonal ratios. Peak circulating GvH clone levels tracked with early post-transplant HvG declines.

V lost 4 bases and J lost 10; bases outside the gene matches: 9. This CDR3 spans 14 amino acids. Per the germline V gene, CDR1 is LGHNA and CDR2 is YNFKEQ. In this sample, this clone turned up once. The antigen is undetermined. Repertoires were generated with immunoSEQ multiplex PCR, while TCRdb's copy carries only in-frame clones and drops some. The table includes roughly 17,000 clones, less than 85% detected once. Graft-derived tissue was subjected to processing to liberate intraepithelial and lamina propria lymphocytes. The rearrangement joins TRBV4-2 to TRBJ2-5, with 10 nucleotides matching TRBD2. This TCR was recovered from a human patient who received an intestinal transplant, so some T cells may come from the graft donor. This specimen consisted of ileum tissue, obtained 17 days after transplant. CDR3 bases: TGTGCCAGCAGCCGGACCCAGAGCGGGGGGGGCCAGTACTTC. Its protein product is CASSRTQSGGGQYF.